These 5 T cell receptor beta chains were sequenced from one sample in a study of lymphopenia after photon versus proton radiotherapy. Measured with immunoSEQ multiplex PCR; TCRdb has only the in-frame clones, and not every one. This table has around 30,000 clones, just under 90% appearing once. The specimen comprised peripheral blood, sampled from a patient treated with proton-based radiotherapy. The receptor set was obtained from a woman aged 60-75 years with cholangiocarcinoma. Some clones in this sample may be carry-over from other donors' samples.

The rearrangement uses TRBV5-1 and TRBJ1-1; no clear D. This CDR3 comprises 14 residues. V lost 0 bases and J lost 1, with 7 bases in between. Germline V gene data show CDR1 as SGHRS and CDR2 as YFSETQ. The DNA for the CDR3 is TGCGCCAGCAGCTTGGGGGCGGGGAACACTGAAGCTTTCTTT. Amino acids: CASSLGAGNTEAFF.

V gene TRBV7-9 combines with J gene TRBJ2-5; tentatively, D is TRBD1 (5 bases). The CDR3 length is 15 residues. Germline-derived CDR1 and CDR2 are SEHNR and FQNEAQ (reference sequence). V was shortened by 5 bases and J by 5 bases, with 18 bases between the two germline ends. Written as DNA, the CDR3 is TGTGCCAGCAGCCCCAACCGACCGGCAGGGGAGACCCAGTACTTC. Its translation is CASSPNRPAGETQYF.

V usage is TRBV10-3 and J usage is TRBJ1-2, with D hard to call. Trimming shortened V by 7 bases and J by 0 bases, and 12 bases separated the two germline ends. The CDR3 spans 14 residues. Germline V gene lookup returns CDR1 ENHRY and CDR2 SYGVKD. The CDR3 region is CAITNLVANYGYTF. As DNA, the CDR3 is TGTGCCATCACCAATCTTGTTGCTAACTATGGCTACACCTTC.

CDR3 sequence (DNA): TGTGCCAGCAGCTCGGTCCCGGTAGGGCGAGCGGGAGCTGAGCAGTTCTTC. Its protein product is CASSSVPVGRAGAEQFF. The V call is TRBV5-6, the J call TRBJ2-1; TRBD2 aligns across 8 bases. In germline, CDR1 is SGHDT, CDR2 YYEEEE. V lost 3 bases to trimming and J lost 9 bases; unmatched junction nucleotides: 17. The CDR3 consists of 17 residues. Supplemented by reference TRBV5-6 and TRBJ2-1, the full variable domain reads DAGVTQSPTHLIKTRGQQVTLRCSPKSGHDTVSWYQQALGQGPQFIFQYYEEEERQRGNFPDRFSGHQFPNYSSELNVNALLLGDSALYLCASSSVPVGRAGAEQFFGPGTRLTVL.

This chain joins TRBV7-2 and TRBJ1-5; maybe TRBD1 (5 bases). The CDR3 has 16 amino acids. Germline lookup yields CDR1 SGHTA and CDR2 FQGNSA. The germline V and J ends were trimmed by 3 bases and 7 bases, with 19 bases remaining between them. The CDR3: CASSFETVVLRQPQHF. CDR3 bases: TGTGCCAGCAGCTTCGAGACAGTCGTCCTTCGGCAGCCCCAGCATTTT.